The clone carrying this T cell receptor (beta chain) was found a few times. Its antigen is unidentified. RNA transcripts were the source from which TCR beta CDR3 regions were amplified. The workflow started with a first-round RT-PCR run with HTBI primers and then moved on to a second-round multiplex PCR. TCRdb re-called the multiplex PCR reads through MiXCR, storing one row per CDR3 protein. Counted here are over 450,000 distinct CDR3 sequences, around 14% occurring once; the ten biggest clones make up 8% to 10%. Moderate-to-severe activity, CAS at least 3, NOSPECS at least 4 and duration under 3 months characterized donors with ophthalmopathy. This entry comes from a study of Graves' ophthalmopathy and Graves' hyperthyroidism. After removal of 4 bases from V and 0 bases from J, the junction contained 3 bases not matched to a gene. The germline CDR1 and CDR2 sequences are GTSNPN and SVGIG (reference sequence). This CDR3 contains 15 residues.

General study points: Sensitivity reached roughly 88% and specificity about 76% for a 13-signature model separating ophthalmopathy from stable hyperthyroidism. Thyroid clonotypes that were expanded above 0.001 frequency mostly also appeared in blood.

This receptor was taken from a young woman with Graves' ophthalmopathy. The chain combines TRBV30 with TRBJ1-6; 7 bases match TRBD1. Sequencing was carried out using blood. Here the CDR3 reads CAWTDRVSYNSPLHF. The DNA of the CDR3 is TGTGCCTGGACCGACAGGGTCTCCTATAATTCACCCCTCCACTTT.